This T cell receptor (beta chain) was found in a study of cytomegalovirus exposure and HLA in healthy donors. Notes on the study in general: In a later analysis, donors in an Asian-associated ancestry cluster reportedly had fewer N-insertions in productive TCRs than the cohort mean.

Researchers ran the PCR with 60 Vbeta and 13 Jbeta primers. The authors' processing: As a later analysis found, there were approximately 80 million unique TCR beta chains, of which roughly 11 million were shared. Sequencing used immunoSEQ multiplex PCR; TCRdb keeps in-frame clones, though not all of them. V and J calls and clone size are given by that table; D and trimming were obtained from the DNA. Among around 170,000 clones listed, more than 75% were seen once. A note on this clone: The antigen is undetermined.

Germline V CDR1 and CDR2: SGHNT, YYREEE (reference sequence). The trim removed 4 bases at V and 6 bases at J, leaving 8 bases unmatched. There are 14 residues in the CDR3. The J gene is TRBJ2-3, the V gene TRBV5-4; 7 nucleotides align to TRBD2. Sequencing was performed on PBMCs. The clonotype comes from a woman aged 45-60 years in good health and CMV-seropositive. The DNA of the CDR3 is TGTGCCAGCAGCGGGGGGGTCGGTGCGGATACGCAGTATTTT. The encoded protein is CASSGGVGADTQYF.